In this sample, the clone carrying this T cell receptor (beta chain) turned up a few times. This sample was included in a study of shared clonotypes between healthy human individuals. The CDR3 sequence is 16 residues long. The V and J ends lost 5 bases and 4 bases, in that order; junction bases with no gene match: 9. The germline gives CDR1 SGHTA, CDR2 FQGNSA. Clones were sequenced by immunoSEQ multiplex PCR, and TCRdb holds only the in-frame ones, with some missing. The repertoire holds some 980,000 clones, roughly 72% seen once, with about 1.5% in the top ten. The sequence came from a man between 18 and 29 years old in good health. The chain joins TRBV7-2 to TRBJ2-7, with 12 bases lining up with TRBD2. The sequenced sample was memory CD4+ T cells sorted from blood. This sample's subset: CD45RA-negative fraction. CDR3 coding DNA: TGTGCCAGCAGCCTATCTAGCGGGGGGGCCATTTACGAGCAGTACTTC. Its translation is CASSLSSGGAIYEQYF.